This T cell receptor beta chain came from a study of CD8 T cells in ankylosing spondylitis. Ten or more counts support this clonotype. V was pared by 0 bases and J by 4 bases, with 6 bases of the junction left unmatched. The CDR3 consists of 16 residues. Germline V gives CDR1 KGHDR, CDR2 SFDVKD. TCRdb re-called the 5' RACE reads with MiXCR, one entry per CDR3 protein. The sample lists more than 150,000 distinct CDR3 sequences; roughly 10% were seen once. The sequence was obtained from a male donor with ankylosing spondylitis or in good health (not recorded which). The sequencing sample was made of blood, either unsorted or a sorted T cell fraction (not recorded which). This rearrangement joins TRBV24-1 to TRBJ1-1; 8 bases are a match to TRBD1. The DNA for the CDR3 is TGTGCCACCAGTGATTTGCAAAGGACAGGGATCACTGAAGCTTTCTTT. Translation gives CATSDLQRTGITEAFF.